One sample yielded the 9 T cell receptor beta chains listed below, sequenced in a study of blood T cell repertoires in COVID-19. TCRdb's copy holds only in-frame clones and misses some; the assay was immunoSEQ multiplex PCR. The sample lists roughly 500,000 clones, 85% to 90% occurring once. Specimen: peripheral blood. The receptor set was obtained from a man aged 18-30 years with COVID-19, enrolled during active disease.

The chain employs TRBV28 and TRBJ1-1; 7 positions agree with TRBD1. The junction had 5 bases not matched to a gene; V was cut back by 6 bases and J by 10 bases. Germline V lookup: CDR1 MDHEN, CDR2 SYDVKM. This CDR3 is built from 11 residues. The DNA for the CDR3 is TGTGCCAGCAGCTACAACAGGGGAGCTTTCTTT. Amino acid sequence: CASSYNRGAFF.

The CDR3 loop is CASSLRGSGGYTF. The CDR3, as DNA: TGTGCCAGCAGTTTACGAGGGTCTGGTGGCTACACCTTC. The V gene is TRBV12-3 or TRBV12-4, the J gene TRBJ1-2; D is unclear. Trimming took off 2 bases at V and 7 bases at J, with 11 bases between the two ends. The CDR3 runs 13 residues.

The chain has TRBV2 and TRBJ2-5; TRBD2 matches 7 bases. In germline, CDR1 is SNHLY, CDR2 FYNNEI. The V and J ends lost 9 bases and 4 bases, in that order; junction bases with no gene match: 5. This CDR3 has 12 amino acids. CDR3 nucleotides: TGTGCCAGGCGACTAGCACGAGAGACCCAGTACTTC. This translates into CARRLARETQYF. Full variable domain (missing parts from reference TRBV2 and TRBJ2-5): EPEVTQTPSHQVTQMGQEVILRCVPISNHLYFYWYRQILGQKVEFLVSFYNNEISEKSEIFDDQFSVERPDGSNFTLKIRSTKLEDSAMYFCARRLARETQYFGPGTRLLVL.

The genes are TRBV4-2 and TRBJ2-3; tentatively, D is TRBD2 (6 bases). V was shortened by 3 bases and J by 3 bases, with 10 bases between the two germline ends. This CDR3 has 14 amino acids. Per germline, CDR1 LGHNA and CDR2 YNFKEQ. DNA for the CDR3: TGTGCCAGCAGCCAGGGTGGGGGGACAGATACGCAGTATTTT. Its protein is CASSQGGGTDTQYF.

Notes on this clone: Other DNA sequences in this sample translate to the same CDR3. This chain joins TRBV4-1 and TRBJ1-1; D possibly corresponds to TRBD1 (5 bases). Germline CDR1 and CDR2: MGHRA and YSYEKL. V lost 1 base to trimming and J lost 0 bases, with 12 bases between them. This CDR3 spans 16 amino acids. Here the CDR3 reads CASSQGQGYMNTEAFF. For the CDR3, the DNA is TGCGCCAGCAGCCAAGGTCAGGGTTACATGAACACTGAAGCTTTCTTT.

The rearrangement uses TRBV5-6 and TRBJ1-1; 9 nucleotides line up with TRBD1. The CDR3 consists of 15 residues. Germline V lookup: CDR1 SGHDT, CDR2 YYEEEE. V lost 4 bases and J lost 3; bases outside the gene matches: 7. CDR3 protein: CASSLRTGAYTEAFF. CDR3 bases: TGTGCCAGCAGCCTCCGGACAGGGGCATACACTGAAGCTTTCTTT. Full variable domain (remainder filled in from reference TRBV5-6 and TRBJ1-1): DAGVTQSPTHLIKTRGQQVTLRCSPKSGHDTVSWYQQALGQGPQFIFQYYEEEERQRGNFPDRFSGHQFPNYSSELNVNALLLGDSALYLCASSLRTGAYTEAFFGQGTRLTVV.

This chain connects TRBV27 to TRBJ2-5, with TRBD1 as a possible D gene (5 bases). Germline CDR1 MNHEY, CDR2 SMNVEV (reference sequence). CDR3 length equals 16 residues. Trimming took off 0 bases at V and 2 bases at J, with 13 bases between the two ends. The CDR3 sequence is CASSLSARVYQETQYF. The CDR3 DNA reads TGTGCCAGCAGTTTATCGGCCAGGGTATATCAAGAGACCCAGTACTTC.

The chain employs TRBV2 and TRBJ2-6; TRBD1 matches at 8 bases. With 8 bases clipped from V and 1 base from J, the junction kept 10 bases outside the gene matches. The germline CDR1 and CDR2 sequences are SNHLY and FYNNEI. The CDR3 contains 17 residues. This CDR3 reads CASHRDRPQSGANVLTF. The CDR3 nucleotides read TGTGCCAGCCACCGGGACAGGCCTCAATCTGGGGCCAACGTCCTGACTTTC.

This CDR3 is CASSSAGGRSEQYF. CDR3 DNA: TGTGCCAGCAGCTCGGCGGGAGGACGGAGCGAGCAGTACTTC. The chain is built from TRBV7-2 and TRBJ2-7; TRBD2 aligns across 8 bases. The V and J ends lost 4 bases and 6 bases, in that order; junction bases with no gene match: 8. The CDR3 is 14 amino acids. Germline values: CDR1 SGHTA, CDR2 FQGNSA.